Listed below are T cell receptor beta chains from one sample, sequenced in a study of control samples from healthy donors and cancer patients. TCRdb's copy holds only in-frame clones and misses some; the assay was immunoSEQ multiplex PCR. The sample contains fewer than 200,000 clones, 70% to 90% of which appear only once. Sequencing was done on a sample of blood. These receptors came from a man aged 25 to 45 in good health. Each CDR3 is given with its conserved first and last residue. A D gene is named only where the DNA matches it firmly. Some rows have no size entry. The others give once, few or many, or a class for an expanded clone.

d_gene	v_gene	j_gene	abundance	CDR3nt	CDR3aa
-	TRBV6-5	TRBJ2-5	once	TGTGCCAGCAGGGACTTCCAAGAGACCCAGTACTTC	CASRDFQETQYF
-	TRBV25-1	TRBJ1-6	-	TGTGCCAGCAGACTAAAGAAGAGCCGTAATTCACCCCTCCACTTT	CASRLKKSRNSPLHF
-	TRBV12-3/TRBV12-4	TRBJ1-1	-	TGTGCCAGCCAGCCGGGAGGGGACACTGAAGCTTTCTTT	CASQPGGDTEAFF
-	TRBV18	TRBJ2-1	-	TGTGCCAGCTCACCAGAGACAGTCAACAATGAGCAGTTCTTC	CASSPETVNNEQFF
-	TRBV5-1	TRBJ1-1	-	TGCGCCAGCAGCTGGACGAGCGTGAACACTGAAGCTTTCTTT	CASSWTSVNTEAFF
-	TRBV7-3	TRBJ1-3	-	TGTGCCAGCAGCTTAGGGGAACCTGGAAACACCATATATTTT	CASSLGEPGNTIYF
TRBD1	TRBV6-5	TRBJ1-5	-	TGTGCCAGCAGTTATAACTCGGGACAGGGCAATCAGCCCCAGCATTTT	CASSYNSGQGNQPQHF
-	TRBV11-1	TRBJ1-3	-	TGTGCCAGCAGCTTAGTTTCCCGAGGTACTGGAAACACCATATATTTT	CASSLVSRGTGNTIYF
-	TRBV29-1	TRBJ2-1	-	TGCAGCGTTCCCCAGACAGCCTACAATGAGCAGTTCTTC	CSVPQTAYNEQFF
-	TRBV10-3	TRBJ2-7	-	TGTGCCATCAGAGAGGCTTCCGAGCAGTACTTC	CAIREASEQYF
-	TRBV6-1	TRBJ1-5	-	TGTGCCAGCAGTGAAGCGGGACACTCCAATCAGCCCCAGCATTTT	CASSEAGHSNQPQHF
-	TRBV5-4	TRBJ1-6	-	TGTGCCAGCAGCCTGGGACAACCTCGGGGGACCCTCCACTTT	CASSLGQPRGTLHF
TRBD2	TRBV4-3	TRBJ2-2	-	TGCGCCAGCAGCCGTAAGGGACTAGCGGGAGGACACACCGGGGAGCTGTTTTTT	CASSRKGLAGGHTGELFF
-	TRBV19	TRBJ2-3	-	TGTGCCAGTAGTATAAGAGATACGCAGTATTTT	CASSIRDTQYF
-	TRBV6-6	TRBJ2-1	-	TGTGCCAGCATATCCGGGACACATTATTTTGATGAGCAGTTCTTC	CASISGTHYFDEQFF
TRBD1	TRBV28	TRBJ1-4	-	TGTGCCAGCAGTTCACTCAAACCGATCAACAGGGGACTTAATGAAAAACTGTTTTTT	CASSSLKPINRGLNEKLFF
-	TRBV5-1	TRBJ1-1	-	TGCGCCAGCAGCGAGTTTGCGATGAACACTGAAGCTTTCTTT	CASSEFAMNTEAFF
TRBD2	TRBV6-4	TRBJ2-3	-	TGTGCCAGCAGCCCCTCTAGCGGGGGAGATACGCAGTATTTT	CASSPSSGGDTQYF
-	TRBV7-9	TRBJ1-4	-	TGTGCCAGCAGCTTACAGGGCATTCGGGAAAAACTGTTTTTT	CASSLQGIREKLFF
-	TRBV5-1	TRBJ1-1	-	TGCGCCAGCAGCTTACGGACAGAATCGAACACTGAAGCTTTCTTT	CASSLRTESNTEAFF
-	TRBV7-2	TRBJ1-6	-	TGTGCCAGCAGCTTAGTAACAGCTCTATATTCACCCCTCCACTTT	CASSLVTALYSPLHF
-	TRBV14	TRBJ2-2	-	TGTGCCAGCAGCCGCTCGGGACTCATTTCTACGAACACCGGGGAGCTGTTTTTT	CASSRSGLISTNTGELFF
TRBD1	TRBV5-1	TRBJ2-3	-	TGCGCCAGCAGCCCCCTGGGGACAGGGGGCACAGATACGCAGTATTTT	CASSPLGTGGTDTQYF
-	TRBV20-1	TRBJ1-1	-	TGCAGTGCTACTGGGAACACTGAAGCTTTCTTT	CSATGNTEAFF
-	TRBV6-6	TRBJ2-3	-	TGTGCCAGCATAGGGGAAGCAGATACGCAGTATTTT	CASIGEADTQYF
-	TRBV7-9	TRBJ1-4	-	TGTGCCAGCAGCTTAGAGACTCGGGGTGAAAAACTGTTTTTT	CASSLETRGEKLFF
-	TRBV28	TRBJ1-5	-	TGTGCCAGTAGGGACTTCGGTCAGCCCCAGCATTTT	CASRDFGQPQHF
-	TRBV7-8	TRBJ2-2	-	TGTGCCAACTCGGAGGGACGCGGAGCCGGGGAGCTGTTTTTT	CANSEGRGAGELFF
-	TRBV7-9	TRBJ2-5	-	TGTGCCAGCAGCTTAGCGAAAGAGACCCAGTACTTC	CASSLAKETQYF
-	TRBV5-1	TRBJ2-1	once	TGCGCCAGCAGCATAACTCGCAATGAGCAGTTCTTC	CASSITRNEQFF
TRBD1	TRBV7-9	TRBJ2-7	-	TGTGCCAGCAGCCAGACAGGGGAAGACGAGCAGTACTTC	CASSQTGEDEQYF
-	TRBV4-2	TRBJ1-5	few	TGTGCCAGCAGCCAAGAAGCACTCGGAGGACAGCCCCAGCATTTT	CASSQEALGGQPQHF
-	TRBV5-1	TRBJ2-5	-	TGCGCCAGCAGCTTGGGGGGGCGACGGGAGACCCAGTACTTC	CASSLGGRRETQYF
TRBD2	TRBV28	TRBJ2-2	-	TGTGCCAGCAGTTTTGTACTAGCGAGACCCGGGGAGCTGTTTTTT	CASSFVLARPGELFF
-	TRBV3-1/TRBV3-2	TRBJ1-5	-	TGTGCCAGCAGCCAAGACTCGGGGGGGGGCGGCAATCAGCCCCAGCATTTT	CASSQDSGGGGNQPQHF
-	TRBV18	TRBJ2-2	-	TGTGCCAGCTCACACAGGGAGTTAGTAAGGGTTCATTCGAACACCGGGGAGCTGTTTTTT	CASSHRELVRVHSNTGELFF
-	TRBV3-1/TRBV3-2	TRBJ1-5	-	TGTGCCAGCAGCCCTTACCAAAGCAATCAGCCCCAGCATTTT	CASSPYQSNQPQHF
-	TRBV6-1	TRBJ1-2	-	TGTGCCAGCAGTGTGAACGCAGCGGGACATGACTATGGCTACACCTTC	CASSVNAAGHDYGYTF
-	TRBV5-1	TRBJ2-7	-	TGCGCCAGCAACTTCGGGGCGTTCACCTACGAGCAGTACTTC	CASNFGAFTYEQYF
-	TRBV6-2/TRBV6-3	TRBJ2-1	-	TGTGCCAGCAGCCCAGCCTCAAACAATGAGCAGTTCTTC	CASSPASNNEQFF
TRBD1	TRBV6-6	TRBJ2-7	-	TGTGCCAGCAGTACCCGGGGACAGGGAGGCTACGAGCAGTACTTC	CASSTRGQGGYEQYF
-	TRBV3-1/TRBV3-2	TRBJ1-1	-	TGTGCCAGCAGACTCTCGGGGGGGCGCGGCACTGAAGCTTTCTTT	CASRLSGGRGTEAFF
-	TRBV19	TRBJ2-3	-	TGTGCCAGTAGTATTTCACAGGCTAGCACAGATACGCAGTATTTT	CASSISQASTDTQYF
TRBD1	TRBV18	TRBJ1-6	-	TGTGCCAGCTCCTCCGGGACAGAGAATTCACCCCTCCACTTT	CASSSGTENSPLHF
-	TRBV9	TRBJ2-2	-	TGTGCCAGCAGCGTAGTGAGGGGCCTAAACACCGGGGAGCTGTTTTTT	CASSVVRGLNTGELFF
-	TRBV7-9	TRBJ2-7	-	TGTGCCAGCAGCATGGACATTTCCTACGAGCAGTACTTC	CASSMDISYEQYF
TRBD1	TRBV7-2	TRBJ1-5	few	TGTGCCAGCAGCTCCGACAGGGCGCAGCCCCAGCATTTT	CASSSDRAQPQHF
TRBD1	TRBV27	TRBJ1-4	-	TGTGCCAGCAGTTCAGAGGGACAGGGGCTAGCTAATGAAAAACTGTTTTTT	CASSSEGQGLANEKLFF
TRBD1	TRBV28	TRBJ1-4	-	TGTGCCAGCAGTTTCCTACTTCAGGGGGCACGGGAAAAACTGTTTTTT	CASSFLLQGAREKLFF
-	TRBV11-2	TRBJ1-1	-	TGTGCCAGCAGCTTCGCTACTAGGACGAACACTGAAGCTTTCTTT	CASSFATRTNTEAFF
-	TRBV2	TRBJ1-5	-	TGTGCCAGCAGTGTTCAGGAGACGCAGCCCCAGCATTTT	CASSVQETQPQHF
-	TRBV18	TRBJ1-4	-	TGTGCCAGCTCACTTATGCTACAGGAATCCAATGAAAAACTGTTTTTT	CASSLMLQESNEKLFF
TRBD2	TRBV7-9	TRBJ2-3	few	TGTGCCAGCAGCTTCCGATCTGGGACTAGCGGGGACACAGATACGCAGTATTTT	CASSFRSGTSGDTDTQYF
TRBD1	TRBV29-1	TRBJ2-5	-	TGCAGCGTTGACGGAGGACAGGGACGGGGGGAGACCCAGTACTTC	CSVDGGQGRGETQYF